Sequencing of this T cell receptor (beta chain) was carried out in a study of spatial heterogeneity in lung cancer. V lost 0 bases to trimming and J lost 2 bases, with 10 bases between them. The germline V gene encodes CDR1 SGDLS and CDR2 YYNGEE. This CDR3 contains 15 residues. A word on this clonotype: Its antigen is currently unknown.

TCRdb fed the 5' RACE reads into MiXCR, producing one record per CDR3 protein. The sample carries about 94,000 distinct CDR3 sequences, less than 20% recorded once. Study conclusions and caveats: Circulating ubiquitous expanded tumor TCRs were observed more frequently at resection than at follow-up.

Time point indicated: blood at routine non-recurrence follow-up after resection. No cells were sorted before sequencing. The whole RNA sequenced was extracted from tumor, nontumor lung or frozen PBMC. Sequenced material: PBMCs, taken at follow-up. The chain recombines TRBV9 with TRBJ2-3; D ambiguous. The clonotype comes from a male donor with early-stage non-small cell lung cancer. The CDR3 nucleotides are TGTGCCAGCAGCGTAGCTGCCCCCCCCACAGATACGCAGTATTTT. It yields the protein CASSVAAPPTDTQYF.